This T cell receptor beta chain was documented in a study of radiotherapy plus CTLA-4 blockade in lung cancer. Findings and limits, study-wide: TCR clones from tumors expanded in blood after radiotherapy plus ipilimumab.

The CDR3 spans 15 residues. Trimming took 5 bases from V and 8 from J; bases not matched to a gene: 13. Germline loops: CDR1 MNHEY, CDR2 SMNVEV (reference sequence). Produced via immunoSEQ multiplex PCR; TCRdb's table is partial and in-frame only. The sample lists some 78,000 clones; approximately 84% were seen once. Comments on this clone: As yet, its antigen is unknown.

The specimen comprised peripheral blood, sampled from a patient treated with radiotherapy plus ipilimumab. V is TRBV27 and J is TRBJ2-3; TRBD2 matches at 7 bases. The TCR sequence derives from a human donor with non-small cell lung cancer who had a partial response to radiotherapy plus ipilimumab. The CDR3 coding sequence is TGTGCCAGCAGTCCCCCGTCCTCGGGGAGGGGTACGCAGTATTTT. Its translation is CASSPPSSGRGTQYF.